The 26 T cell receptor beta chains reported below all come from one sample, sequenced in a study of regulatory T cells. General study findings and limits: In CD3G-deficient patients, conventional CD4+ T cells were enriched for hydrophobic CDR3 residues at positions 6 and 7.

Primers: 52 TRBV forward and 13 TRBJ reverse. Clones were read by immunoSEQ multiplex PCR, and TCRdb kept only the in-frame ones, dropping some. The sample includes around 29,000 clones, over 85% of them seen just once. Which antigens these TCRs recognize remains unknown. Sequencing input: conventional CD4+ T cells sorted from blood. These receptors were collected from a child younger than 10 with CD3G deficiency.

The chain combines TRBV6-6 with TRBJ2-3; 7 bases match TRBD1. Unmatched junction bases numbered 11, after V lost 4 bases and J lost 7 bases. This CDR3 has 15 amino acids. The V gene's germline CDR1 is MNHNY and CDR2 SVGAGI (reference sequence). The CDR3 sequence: CASSFTLRQGNTQYF. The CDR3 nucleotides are TGTGCCAGCAGTTTCACGCTACGACAGGGCAATACGCAGTATTTT.

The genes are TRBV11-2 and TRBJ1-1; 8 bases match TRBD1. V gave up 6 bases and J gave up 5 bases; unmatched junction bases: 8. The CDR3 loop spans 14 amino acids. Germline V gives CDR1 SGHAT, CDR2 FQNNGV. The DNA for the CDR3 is TGTGCCAGCAGGCCCCGACAGGGGAAAACTGAAGCTTTCTTT. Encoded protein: CASRPRQGKTEAFF.

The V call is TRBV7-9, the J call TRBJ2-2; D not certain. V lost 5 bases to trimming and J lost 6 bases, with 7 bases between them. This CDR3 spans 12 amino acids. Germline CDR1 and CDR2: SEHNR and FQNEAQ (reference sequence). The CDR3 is CASSVGAGELFF. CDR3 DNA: TGTGCCAGCAGCGTCGGAGCCGGGGAGCTGTTTTTT.

CDR3 protein: CASGGSRGTEAFF. The DNA for the CDR3 is TGTGCCAGCGGGGGCTCAAGAGGCACTGAAGCTTTCTTT. The chain has TRBV18 and TRBJ1-1; the D gene is possibly TRBD1 (6 bases). Trimming took off 8 bases at V and 4 bases at J, with 14 bases between the two ends. Germline-derived CDR1 and CDR2 are KGHSH and LQKENI. The CDR3 consists of 13 residues.

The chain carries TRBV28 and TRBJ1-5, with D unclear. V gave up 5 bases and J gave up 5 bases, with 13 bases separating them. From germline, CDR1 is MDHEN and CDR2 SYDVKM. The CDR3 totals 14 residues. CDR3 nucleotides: TGTGCCAGCAGTGCAAAGAGCTTGTATCAGCCCCAGCATTTT. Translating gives CASSAKSLYQPQHF.

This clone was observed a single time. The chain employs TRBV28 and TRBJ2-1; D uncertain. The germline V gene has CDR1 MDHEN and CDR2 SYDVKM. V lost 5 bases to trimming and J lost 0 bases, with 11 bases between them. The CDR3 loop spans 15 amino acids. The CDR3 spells CASSVTDRSYNEQFF. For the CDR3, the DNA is TGTGCCAGCAGTGTAACAGACCGCTCCTACAATGAGCAGTTCTTC.

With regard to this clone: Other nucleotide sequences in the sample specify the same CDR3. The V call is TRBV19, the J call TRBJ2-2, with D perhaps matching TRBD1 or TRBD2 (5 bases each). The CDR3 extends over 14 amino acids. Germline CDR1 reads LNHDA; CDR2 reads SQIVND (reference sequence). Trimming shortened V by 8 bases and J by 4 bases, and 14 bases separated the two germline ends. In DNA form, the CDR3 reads TGTGCCAGTTCAAGGGGACGGACCACCGGGGAGCTGTTTTTT. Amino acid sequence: CASSRGRTTGELFF.

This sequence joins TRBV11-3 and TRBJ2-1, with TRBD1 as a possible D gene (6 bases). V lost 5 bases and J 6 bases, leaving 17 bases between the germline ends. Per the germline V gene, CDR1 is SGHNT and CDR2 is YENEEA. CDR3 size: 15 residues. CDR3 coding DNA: TGTGCCAGCAGCATGATGGGGGCAGGGTTCAATGAGCAGTTCTTC. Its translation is CASSMMGAGFNEQFF. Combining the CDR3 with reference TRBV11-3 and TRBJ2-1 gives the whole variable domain EAGVVQSPRYKIIEKKQPVAFWCNPISGHNTLYWYLQNLGQGPELLIRYENEEAVDDSQLPKDRFSAERLKGVDSTLKIQPAELGDSAVYLCASSMMGAGFNEQFFGPGTRLTVL.

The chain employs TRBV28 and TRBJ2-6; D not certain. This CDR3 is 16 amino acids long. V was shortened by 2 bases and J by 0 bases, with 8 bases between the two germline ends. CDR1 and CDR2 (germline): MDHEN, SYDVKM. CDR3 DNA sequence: TGTGCCAGCAGTTTAGCAGGCATCTCTGGGGCCAACGTCCTGACTTTC. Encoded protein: CASSLAGISGANVLTF.

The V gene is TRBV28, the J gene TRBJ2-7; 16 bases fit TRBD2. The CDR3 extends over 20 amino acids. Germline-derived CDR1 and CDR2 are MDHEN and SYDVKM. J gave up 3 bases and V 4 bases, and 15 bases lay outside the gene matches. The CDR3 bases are TGTGCCAGCAGTTCCTACGGGACTAGCGGGAGGGCCCCTACCCACTACGAGCAGTACTTC. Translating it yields CASSSYGTSGRAPTHYEQYF.

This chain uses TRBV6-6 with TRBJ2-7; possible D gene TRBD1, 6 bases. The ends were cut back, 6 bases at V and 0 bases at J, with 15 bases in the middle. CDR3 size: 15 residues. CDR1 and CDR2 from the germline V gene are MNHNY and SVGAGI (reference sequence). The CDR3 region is CASRGLGQNSYEQYF. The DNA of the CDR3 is TGTGCCAGCAGGGGCCTCGGACAGAACTCCTACGAGCAGTACTTC.

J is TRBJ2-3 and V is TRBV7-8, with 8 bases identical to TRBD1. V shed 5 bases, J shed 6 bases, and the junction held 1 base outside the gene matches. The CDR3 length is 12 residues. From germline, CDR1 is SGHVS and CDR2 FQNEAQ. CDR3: CASSRTGDTQYF. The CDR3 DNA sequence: TGTGCCAGCAGCAGGACAGGGGATACGCAGTATTTT.

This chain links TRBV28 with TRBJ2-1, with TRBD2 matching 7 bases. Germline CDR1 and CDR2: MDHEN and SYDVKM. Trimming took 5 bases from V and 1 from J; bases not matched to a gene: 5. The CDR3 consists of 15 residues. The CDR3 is CASSETGGSYNEQFF. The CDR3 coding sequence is TGTGCCAGCAGTGAAACGGGAGGTTCCTACAATGAGCAGTTCTTC.

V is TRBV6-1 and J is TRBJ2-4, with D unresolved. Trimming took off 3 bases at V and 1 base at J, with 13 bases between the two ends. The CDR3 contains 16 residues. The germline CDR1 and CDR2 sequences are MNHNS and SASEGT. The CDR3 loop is CASSDLGLGAKNIQYF. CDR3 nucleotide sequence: TGTGCCAGCAGTGATCTTGGGCTTGGGGCCAAAAACATTCAGTACTTC.

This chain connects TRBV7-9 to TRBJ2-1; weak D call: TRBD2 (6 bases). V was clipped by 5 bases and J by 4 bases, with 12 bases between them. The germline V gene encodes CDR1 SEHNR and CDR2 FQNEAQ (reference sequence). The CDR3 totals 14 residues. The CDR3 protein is CASSPPGTYNEQFF. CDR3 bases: TGTGCCAGCAGCCCGCCGGGGACTTACAATGAGCAGTTCTTC.

The CDR3 loop is CASSRTSPGTDTQYF. The CDR3, as DNA: TGTGCCAGCAGCCGAACCAGTCCAGGCACAGATACGCAGTATTTT. The rearrangement links TRBV7-9 to TRBJ2-3; no definite D call. This CDR3 contains 15 residues. Between the trimmed V and J ends, which lost 5 bases and 1 base, there was a span of 13 bases. CDR1 is SEHNR, CDR2 FQNEAQ, per germline (reference sequence).

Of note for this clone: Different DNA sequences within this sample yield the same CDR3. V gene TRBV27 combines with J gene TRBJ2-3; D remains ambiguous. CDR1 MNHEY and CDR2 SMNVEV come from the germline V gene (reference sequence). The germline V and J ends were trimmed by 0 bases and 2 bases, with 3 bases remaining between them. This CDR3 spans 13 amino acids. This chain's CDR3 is CASSLSYTDTQYF. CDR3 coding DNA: TGTGCCAGCAGTTTATCCTACACAGATACGCAGTATTTT.

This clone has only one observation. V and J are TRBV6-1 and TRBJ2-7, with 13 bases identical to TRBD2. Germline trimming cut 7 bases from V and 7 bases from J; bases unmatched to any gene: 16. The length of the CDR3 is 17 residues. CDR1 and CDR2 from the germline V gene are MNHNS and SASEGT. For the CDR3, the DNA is TGTGCCAGCAATGATATCGTAAGACTAGCGGGAGGAGGAGAGCAGTACTTC. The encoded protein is CASNDIVRLAGGGEQYF.

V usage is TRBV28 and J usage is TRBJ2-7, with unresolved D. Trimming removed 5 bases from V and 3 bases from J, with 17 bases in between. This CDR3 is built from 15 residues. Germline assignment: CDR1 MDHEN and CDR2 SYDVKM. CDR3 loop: CASSGRRAYLYEQYF. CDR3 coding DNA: TGTGCCAGCAGTGGTAGAAGGGCCTACCTCTACGAGCAGTACTTC.

This CDR3 is CASSLWGRGSYNEQFF. CDR3 bases: TGTGCCAGCAGTTTATGGGGGAGGGGGTCCTACAATGAGCAGTTCTTC. The chain combines TRBV28 with TRBJ2-1; D may be TRBD2 (7 bases). The CDR3 sequence is 16 residues long. V lost 0 bases and J 1 base, leaving 10 bases between the germline ends. CDR1 and CDR2 (germline): MDHEN, SYDVKM.

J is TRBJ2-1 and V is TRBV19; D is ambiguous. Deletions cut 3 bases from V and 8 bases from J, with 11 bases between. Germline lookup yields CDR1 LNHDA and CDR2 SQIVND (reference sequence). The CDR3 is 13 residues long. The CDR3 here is CASSISVFHEQFF. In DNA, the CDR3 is TGTGCCAGTAGTATTTCAGTTTTCCATGAGCAGTTCTTC.

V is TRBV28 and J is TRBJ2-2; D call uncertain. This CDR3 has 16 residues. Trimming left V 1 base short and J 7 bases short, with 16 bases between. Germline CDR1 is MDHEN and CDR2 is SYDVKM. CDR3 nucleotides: TGTGCCAGCAGTTTATTAGCCCCCCCTAAGTACGGGGAGCTGTTTTTT. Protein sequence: CASSLLAPPKYGELFF.

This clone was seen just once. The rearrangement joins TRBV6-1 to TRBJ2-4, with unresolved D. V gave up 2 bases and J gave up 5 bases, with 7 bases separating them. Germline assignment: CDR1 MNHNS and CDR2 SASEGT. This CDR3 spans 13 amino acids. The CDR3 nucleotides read TGTGCCAGCAGTGAAATACTGGAAAACATTCAGTACTTC. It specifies CASSEILENIQYF.

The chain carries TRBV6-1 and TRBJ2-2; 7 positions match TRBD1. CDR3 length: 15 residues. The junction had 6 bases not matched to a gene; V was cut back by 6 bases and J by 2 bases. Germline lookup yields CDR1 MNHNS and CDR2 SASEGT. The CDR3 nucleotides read TGTGCCAGCAGGCCGGGACAGACAAACACCGGGGAGCTGTTTTTT. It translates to CASRPGQTNTGELFF.

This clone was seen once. The CDR3, as DNA: TGTGCCTGGAGTGGGACAGATACGCAGTATTTT. Its protein is CAWSGTDTQYF. The V and J genes are TRBV30 and TRBJ2-3; D not certain. The CDR3 spans 11 residues. Trimming took 1 base from V and 3 from J, leaving 2 bases between them. Germline CDR1 and CDR2: GTSNPN and SVGIG (reference sequence).

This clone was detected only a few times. The CDR3 region is CASSRVAGELFF. CDR3 in DNA: TGTGCCAGCAGTCGAGTGGCCGGGGAGCTGTTTTTT. The rearrangement uses TRBV28 and TRBJ2-2, with D hard to call. V shed 5 bases and J shed 6 bases, with 7 bases lying between them. CDR1 is MDHEN and CDR2 is SYDVKM in the germline V gene. The CDR3 contains 12 residues.